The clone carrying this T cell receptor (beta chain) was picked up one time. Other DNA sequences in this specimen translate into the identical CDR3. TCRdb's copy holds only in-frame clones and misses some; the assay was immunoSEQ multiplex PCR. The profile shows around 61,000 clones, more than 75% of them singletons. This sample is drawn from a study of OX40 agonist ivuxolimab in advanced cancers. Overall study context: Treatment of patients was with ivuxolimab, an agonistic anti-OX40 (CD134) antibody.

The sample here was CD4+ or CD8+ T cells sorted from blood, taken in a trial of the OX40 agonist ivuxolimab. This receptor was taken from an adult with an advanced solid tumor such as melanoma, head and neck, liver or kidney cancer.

CDR3 amino acids: CASSRPGTDTQYF. CDR3 coding DNA: TGTGCCAGTAGTAGACCGGGGACAGATACGCAGTATTTT. The genes are TRBV19 and TRBJ2-3; TRBD2 is a possible D gene (5 bases). Germline CDR1 LNHDA, CDR2 SQIVND (reference sequence). V lost 4 bases, J lost 3 bases, and 8 bases lay in between. CDR3 length: 13 residues. Together with reference TRBV19 and TRBJ2-3, the CDR3 gives the full variable domain: DGGITQSPKYLFRKEGQNVTLSCEQNLNHDAMYWYRQDPGQGLRLIYYSQIVNDFQKGDIAEGYSVSREKKESFPLTVTSAQKNPTAFYLCASSRPGTDTQYFGPGTRLTVL.